This record looks at one T cell receptor (beta chain) sequence and its context. What it binds is unknown. This sample is drawn from a study of T cells in localized non-small cell lung cancer. The repertoire was sequenced with immunoSEQ multiplex PCR; TCRdb's copy has only in-frame clones and lacks some. The data show 48,000 or so clones, 86% seen once. Whole-study results and caveats: Heterogeneity remains possible, as sequencing covered one tumor region only. Greater T cell density in blood accompanied longer overall survival. Within adjacent lung there appeared a median around 55 of the top 100 tumor clones. Clonality peaked in uninvolved adjacent lung rather than tumor.

Deletions cut 5 bases from V and 7 bases from J, with 17 bases between. Germline CDR1 SGHAT, CDR2 FQNNGV. This CDR3 comprises 14 residues. The specimen comprised peripheral blood, sampled before any cancer treatment. J is TRBJ2-5 and V is TRBV11-2; the D gene is possibly TRBD2 (5 bases). The receptor was derived from a male donor aged 60 or older with stage III squamous cell lung carcinoma. CDR3: CASSVFFLEATQYF. The CDR3 nucleotides are TGTGCCAGCAGCGTGTTCTTCCTGGAGGCGACCCAGTACTTC. The full variable domain, its missing parts supplied by reference TRBV11-2 and TRBJ2-5, is EAGVAQSPRYKIIEKRQSVAFWCNPISGHATLYWYQQILGQGPKLLIQFQNNGVVDDSQLPKDRFSAERLKGVDSTLKIQPAKLEDSAVYLCASSVFFLEATQYFGPGTRLLVL.